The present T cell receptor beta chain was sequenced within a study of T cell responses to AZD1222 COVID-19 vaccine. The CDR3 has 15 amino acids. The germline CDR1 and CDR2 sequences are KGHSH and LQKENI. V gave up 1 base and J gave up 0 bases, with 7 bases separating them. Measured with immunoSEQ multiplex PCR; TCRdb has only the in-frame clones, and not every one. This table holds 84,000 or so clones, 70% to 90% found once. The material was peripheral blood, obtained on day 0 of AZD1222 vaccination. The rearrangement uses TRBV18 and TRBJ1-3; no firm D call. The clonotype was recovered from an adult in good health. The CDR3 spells CASSPQAFSGNTIYF. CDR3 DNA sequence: TGTGCCAGCTCACCACAGGCCTTCTCTGGAAACACCATATATTTT. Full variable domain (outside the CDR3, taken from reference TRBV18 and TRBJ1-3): NAGVMQNPRHLVRRRGQEARLRCSPMKGHSHVYWYRQLPEEGLKFMVYLQKENIIDESGMPKERFSAEFPKEGPSILRIQQVVRGDSAAYFCASSPQAFSGNTIYFGEGSWLTVV.